A selection of T cell receptor beta chains follows, all from one sample in a study of CXCR4 blockade with PD-1 therapy in pancreatic cancer. Clones were read by immunoSEQ multiplex PCR, and TCRdb kept only the in-frame ones, dropping some. Of over 8,000 clones listed, about 60% were seen once; the top ten hold roughly 7.3%. The sequencing sample was made of tumor tissue. The receptors come from a human donor with pancreatic ductal adenocarcinoma. Each CDR3 is given with its conserved first and last residue. D genes are given only for firm matches. Clone size is given for some rows only: seen once, a few or many times, or a class if the clone is expanded.

TRBV19	-	-	TRBJ1-1	CASSTYQGSNTEAFF	TGTGCCAGTAGTACCTATCAGGGCAGTAACACTGAAGCTTTCTTT
TRBV15	-	TRBD2	TRBJ2-3	CATSNGLAGEADTQYF	TGTGCCACCAGCAACGGACTAGCGGGAGAGGCAGATACGCAGTATTTT
TRBV19	-	TRBD1	TRBJ2-1	CASSTLLGQGVNEQFF	TGTGCCAGTAGTACTCTACTTGGACAGGGGGTGAATGAGCAGTTCTTC
TRBV28	-	-	TRBJ2-3	CASSPFEGMEPDTQYF	TGTGCCAGCAGTCCATTTGAGGGGATGGAGCCAGATACGCAGTATTTT
TRBV6-8	-	-	TRBJ2-2	CASSYGGADTGELFF	TGTGCCAGCAGTTACGGGGGCGCGGACACCGGGGAGCTGTTTTTT
TRBV28	-	TRBD1	TRBJ2-4	CASSPNRGLGIQYF	TGTGCCAGCAGTCCCAACAGGGGGCTTGGCATTCAGTACTTC
TRBV30	few	TRBD1	TRBJ1-3	CAWTPGTGGSGNTIYF	TGTGCCTGGACCCCCGGGACAGGGGGCTCTGGAAACACCATATATTTT
TRBV1	few	-	TRBJ1-6	CASSQGFDRVNSPLHF	TGCGCCAGCAGCCAAGGATTCGACAGGGTTAATTCACCCCTCCACTTT
TRBV25-1	-	-	TRBJ2-5	CATQESQETQYF	TGTGCCACACAGGAATCCCAGGAGACCCAGTACTTC
TRBV29-1	-	-	TRBJ2-7	CSVLTDTYEQYF	TGCAGCGTGTTGACAGATACCTACGAGCAGTACTTC
TRBV4-1	few	-	TRBJ2-7	CASSQEGRWGGEQYF	TGCGCCAGCAGCCAAGAAGGCAGGTGGGGAGGTGAGCAGTACTTC
TRBV19	-	-	TRBJ1-1	CASTMTAMNTEAFF	TGTGCCAGTACCATGACAGCTATGAACACTGAAGCTTTCTTT
TRBV9	few	TRBD1	TRBJ2-7	CASSAGDRAHEQYF	TGTGCCAGCAGCGCGGGGGACAGGGCCCACGAGCAGTACTTC
TRBV5-1	few	TRBD1	TRBJ2-7	CASSLEPGQTYEQYF	TGCGCCAGCAGCTTGGAACCGGGACAGACCTACGAGCAGTACTTC
TRBV7-5	few	-	TRBJ2-2	CASSLLPGTANTGELFF	TGTGCCAGCAGCCTTTTACCCGGGACAGCGAACACCGGGGAGCTGTTTTTT
TRBV6-8	-	TRBD2	TRBJ2-1	CASSTSGRAKWNEQFF	TGTGCCAGCAGTACTAGCGGGAGGGCCAAGTGGAATGAGCAATTCTTC
TRBV10-2	-	TRBD1	TRBJ2-7	CASMHPGQFSYEQYF	TGCGCCAGCATGCACCCGGGACAGTTCTCCTACGAGCAGTACTTC
TRBV29-1	few	TRBD1	TRBJ2-1	CSGAGQEPHEQFF	TGCAGCGGAGCTGGACAGGAGCCCCATGAGCAGTTCTTC
TRBV13	-	-	TRBJ2-1	CASSLLAGFEQFF	TGTGCCAGCAGTTTACTAGCCGGCTTTGAGCAGTTCTTC
TRBV19	-	-	TRBJ1-2	CASTSGSKGGYTF	TGTGCCAGTACATCAGGGAGCAAAGGCGGCTACACCTTC
TRBV19	-	-	TRBJ1-2	CASSRQGQANYGYTF	TGTGCCAGTAGTCGCCAGGGCCAAGCTAACTATGGTTACACCTTC
TRBV6-8	few	-	TRBJ2-2	CASRRGGTNTGELFF	TGTGCCAGCAGACGAGGCGGGACGAACACCGGGGAGCTGTTTTTT
TRBV18	-	-	TRBJ2-3	CASSLSIDTQYF	TGTGCCAGCTCACTTTCCATAGATACGCAGTATTTT
TRBV10-1	-	TRBD1	TRBJ1-2	CASSPGQGSYGYTF	TGCGCCAGCAGTCCGGGACAGGGTAGCTATGGCTACACCTTC
TRBV5-1	-	TRBD1	TRBJ1-3	CASSLRGPGQGTGNTIYF	TGCGCCAGCAGCTTGCGGGGCCCGGGACAGGGGACTGGAAACACCATATATTTT
TRBV18	-	TRBD1	TRBJ1-1	CASSPDRGRTEAFF	TGTGCCAGCTCACCAGACAGGGGGCGGACTGAAGCTTTCTTT
TRBV28	-	TRBD2	TRBJ2-7	CASSATSGSEQYF	TGTGCCAGCAGCGCAACTAGCGGGAGCGAGCAGTACTTC
TRBV28	once	-	TRBJ1-5	CASIQRGGNQPQHF	TGTGCTAGCATCCAGAGGGGGGGGAATCAGCCCCAGCATTTT
TRBV15	-	-	TRBJ2-2	CATSRVRDIGKLFF	TGTGCCACCAGCAGAGTGCGGGACATCGGGAAGCTGTTTTTT
TRBV29-1	-	TRBD2	TRBJ2-1	CSVTGTSGSRMFF	TGCAGCGTTACCGGGACTAGCGGGAGTCGTATGTTCTTC
TRBV18	-	-	TRBJ1-2	CASSEGLREGYTF	TGTGCCAGCTCGGAGGGGCTCCGAGAGGGCTACACCTTC
TRBV18	-	-	TRBJ2-7	CASSPPGRSTNVYEQYF	TGTGCCAGCTCACCACCCGGCAGGTCTACTAACGTCTACGAGCAGTACTTC
TRBV6-8	-	TRBD1	TRBJ1-4	CAISLGQGREEKLFF	TGTGCCATCAGCCTCGGACAGGGCCGGGAGGAAAAACTGTTTTTT
TRBV5-1	-	-	TRBJ2-5	CASSNSGTALQETQYF	TGCGCCAGCAGCAACTCCGGGACGGCTCTTCAAGAGACCCAGTACTTC
TRBV11-3	large	TRBD2	TRBJ2-5	CASSLEPAGGLQETQYF	TGTGCCAGCAGCTTAGAGCCAGCGGGGGGACTACAAGAGACCCAGTACTTC
TRBV28	-	-	TRBJ2-7	CASSLGGRPYEQYF	TGTGCCAGCAGTTTAGGCGGACGCCCCTACGAGCAGTACTTC
TRBV30	few	-	TRBJ2-2	CAWSDPGELFF	TGTGCCTGGAGTGACCCCGGGGAGCTGTTTTTT
TRBV29-1	-	TRBD1	TRBJ1-1	CSVEVAGTASTEAFF	TGCAGCGTTGAAGTGGCAGGGACAGCCAGCACAGAAGCTTTCTTT
TRBV2	once	-	TRBJ2-1	CASSLLDAVNEQFF	TGTGCCAGCAGTCTGCTAGATGCGGTCAATGAGCAGTTCTTC
TRBV12-5	-	-	TRBJ2-1	CASGLDRVGEQFF	TGTGCTAGTGGTTTGGACAGGGTGGGCGAGCAGTTCTTC
TRBV2	few	TRBD2	TRBJ2-1	CASSDVGLASNEQFF	TGTGCCAGCAGTGACGTAGGACTAGCCTCAAATGAGCAGTTCTTC
TRBV4-1	-	TRBD2	TRBJ2-1	CASSQGLAEYYNEQFF	TGCGCCAGCAGCCAGGGACTAGCGGAATACTACAATGAGCAGTTCTTC
TRBV6-8	few	TRBD2	TRBJ2-7	CASSYSRMGGGTYEQYF	TGTGCCAGCAGTTACTCGCGTATGGGCGGGGGTACCTACGAGCAGTACTTC
TRBV7-5	-	-	TRBJ1-6	CASSLGGVGSSYNSPLHF	TGTGCCAGCAGCTTAGGAGGTGTGGGGAGCTCCTATAATTCACCCCTCCACTTT
TRBV4-1	few	-	TRBJ2-3	CASSPWGMQSSTDTQYF	TGCGCCAGCAGCCCATGGGGGATGCAATCTAGCACAGATACGCAGTATTTT